One sample yielded the 32 T cell receptor beta chains listed below, sequenced in a study of T-cell reconstitution after alpha-beta-depleted transplantation in children. Preparation of the TCRbeta library used unique molecular identifiers. MiXCR, run by TCRdb on the PCR reads, gives a single entry per CDR3 protein. Counted here are 15,000 to 20,000 distinct CDR3 sequences, around 11% occurring once; the ten biggest clones make up 60% to 85%. The input for sequencing was PBMCs, mostly from graft donor cells, taken 180 days after TCRalphabeta/CD19-depleted stem cell transplant. These receptor sequences come from a boy less than two years old who had a stem cell transplant for Wiskott-Aldrich syndrome, so the T cells may come from the graft donor.

By sample share, this clonotype is medium-sized. The chain has TRBV4-3 and TRBJ2-2; the D is unclear. Trimming stripped 0 bases from V and 3 bases from J, with 11 bases between. CDR1 and CDR2 (germline): LGHNA, YSLEER. The CDR3 consists of 16 residues. CDR3 sequence reads: CASSQDLVGYTGELFF. In DNA form, the CDR3 reads TGCGCCAGCAGCCAAGATCTGGTAGGGTACACCGGGGAGCTGTTTTTT.

This clonotype was seen at least ten times. The chain is built from TRBV20-1 and TRBJ2-5; 8 bases are a match to TRBD1. The CDR3 spans 14 residues. The ends lost 3 bases at V and 2 bases at J; junction bases unmatched: 5. Germline loops: CDR1 DFQATT, CDR2 SNEGSKA (reference sequence). The CDR3 region is CSARTQGGQETQYF. In DNA, the CDR3 is TGCAGTGCTAGGACACAGGGGGGACAAGAGACCCAGTACTTC.

This clonotype was recorded at least ten times. The genes are TRBV5-6 and TRBJ1-6; weak D call: TRBD1 (5 bases). This CDR3 spans 16 amino acids. The germline V gene has CDR1 SGHDT and CDR2 YYEEEE. The V end was cut by 5 bases, the J end by 4 bases, with 16 bases between. CDR3 coding DNA: TGTGCCAGCAGGATGGGACCGCCAGTATATAATTCACCCCTCCACTTT. It codes for CASRMGPPVYNSPLHF.

This clonotype was seen at least ten times. This chain uses TRBV24-1 with TRBJ2-4; 7 nucleotides align to TRBD2. V lost 11 bases, J lost 1 base, and 4 bases stayed unmatched. The CDR3 is 13 amino acids. Germline-derived CDR1 and CDR2 are KGHDR and SFDVKD. CDR3 in amino acids: CASSGGAKNIQYF. The DNA of the CDR3 is TGTGCCAGCTCCGGGGGGGCCAAAAACATTCAGTACTTC.

This chain links TRBV20-1 with TRBJ2-1, with D perhaps TRBD1 (6 bases). Germline loops: CDR1 DFQATT, CDR2 SNEGSKA (reference sequence). V was shortened by 6 bases and J by 4 bases, with 19 bases between the two germline ends. CDR3 length: 15 amino acids. The CDR3 loop is CSAHPVGAGYNEQFF. The CDR3 coding sequence is TGCAGTGCCCACCCGGTGGGGGCCGGTTACAATGAGCAGTTCTTC.

The chain is built from TRBV13 and TRBJ2-5; D remains ambiguous. Germline assignment: CDR1 PRHDT and CDR2 FYEKMQ (reference sequence). The CDR3 consists of 11 residues. The V gene lost 4 bases and the J gene lost 3 bases, with 3 bases spanning the gap. CDR3: CASSSEETQYF. CDR3 nucleotides: TGTGCCAGCAGCTCCGAAGAGACCCAGTACTTC.

This clonotype came up a few times. This sequence joins TRBV7-9 and TRBJ1-4; D remains unclear. Trimming pared 5 bases from V and 8 bases from J, leaving 18 bases between. The CDR3 covers 15 residues. The V gene's germline CDR1 is SEHNR and CDR2 FQNEAQ (reference sequence). CDR3 protein: CASSTRRNGNEKLFF. In DNA form, the CDR3 reads TGTGCCAGCAGCACAAGACGCAATGGGAACGAAAAACTGTTTTTT.

This clonotype showed up many times. The genes are TRBV12-3 or TRBV12-4 and TRBJ2-7, with D tentatively TRBD2 (5 bases). CDR3 length equals 16 residues. Trimming removed 3 bases at V and 0 bases at J, with 15 bases between. The CDR3 reads CASSFFSGVSSYEQYF. In nucleotides, the CDR3 is TGTGCCAGCAGTTTTTTTTCCGGGGTAAGCTCCTACGAGCAGTACTTC.

The sample holds many counts of this clonotype. The chain uses TRBV5-5 and TRBJ1-1, with D maybe TRBD1 (5 bases). CDR3 size: 15 residues. V was shortened by 4 bases and J by 2 bases, with 15 bases between the two germline ends. CDR1 and CDR2 from the germline V gene are SGHKS and YYEKEE (reference sequence). The CDR3 loop is CASSRPGRINTEAFF. The CDR3 DNA follows: TGTGCCAGCAGCCGTCCGGGACGGATAAACACTGAAGCTTTCTTT.

This clonotype has ten or more counts. The chain uses TRBV20-1 and TRBJ1-4, with a tentative D call TRBD1 (5 bases). The ends were cut back, 5 bases at V and 0 bases at J, with 13 bases in the middle. Germline CDR1 and CDR2: DFQATT and SNEGSKA (reference sequence). This CDR3 region has 15 residues. The CDR3 region has the DNA TGCAGTGCTCCTATCCAGGGTCCAACTAATGAAAAACTGTTTTTT. It translates to CSAPIQGPTNEKLFF.

The table lists this clonotype with a few counts. The rearrangement uses TRBV5-1 and TRBJ2-7, with 10 bases fitting TRBD2. The CDR3 runs to 16 residues. Germline CDR1 is SGHRS and CDR2 is YFSETQ. The junction had 5 bases not matched to a gene; V was cut back by 2 bases and J by 0 bases. The chain's CDR3 is CASSFIAGGTSYEQYF. The CDR3 DNA reads as TGCGCCAGCAGCTTCATAGCGGGAGGCACCTCCTACGAGCAGTACTTC.

This clonotype was observed a handful of times. CDR3 protein: CASSRSQTSTDTQYF. The CDR3 DNA reads TGTGCCAGCAGCCGCAGTCAAACTAGCACAGATACGCAGTATTTT. J is TRBJ2-3 and V is TRBV5-5; D gene unclear. Germline CDR1 reads SGHKS; CDR2 reads YYEKEE (reference sequence). With 4 bases removed from V and 0 bases from J, the gap between germline ends came to 12 bases. This CDR3 has 15 amino acids.

The V and J genes are TRBV27 and TRBJ1-2; 8 nucleotides align to TRBD1. This CDR3 is built from 16 residues. Germline loops: CDR1 MNHEY, CDR2 SMNVEV (reference sequence). J was trimmed by 7 bases and V by 2 bases; bases with no gene match: 12. For the CDR3, the DNA is TGTGCCAGCAGTTTACTTTTTGACAGGGGTTTGTCTGGCTACACCTTC. Its translation is CASSLLFDRGLSGYTF.

A few counts support this clonotype. The CDR3 spells CASSDTSGKNEQFF. The CDR3 nucleotides read TGTGCCAGCAGCGATACTAGCGGGAAGAATGAGCAGTTCTTC. The V call is TRBV7-9, the J call TRBJ2-1, with 10 nucleotides matching TRBD2. CDR3 length equals 14 residues. Germline V gene lookup returns CDR1 SEHNR and CDR2 FQNEAQ (reference sequence). V lost 5 bases to trimming and J lost 7 bases; unmatched junction nucleotides: 5.

This clonotype was detected many times. The chain has TRBV19 and TRBJ2-7, with D possibly called TRBD1 or TRBD2 (7 bases each). The germline V and J ends were trimmed by 6 bases and 4 bases, with 19 bases remaining between them. Looked up from germline, CDR1 is LNHDA and CDR2 is SQIVND (reference sequence). The CDR3 runs to 15 residues. The CDR3 region is CASSPTGDYSYEQYF. CDR3 bases: TGTGCCAGTAGCCCAACAGGGGACTACTCGTACGAGCAGTACTTC. Based on the CDR3 plus reference TRBV19 and TRBJ2-7, the full variable domain is DGGITQSPKYLFRKEGQNVTLSCEQNLNHDAMYWYRQDPGQGLRLIYYSQIVNDFQKGDIAEGYSVSREKKESFPLTVTSAQKNPTAFYLCASSPTGDYSYEQYFGPGTRLTVT.

There are a few counts of this clonotype. Germline is not matched at one junction end, which may reflect a read error. The chain employs TRBV28 and TRBJ2-5; 7 bases fit TRBD2. The germline CDR1 and CDR2 sequences are MDHEN and SYDVKM. This CDR3 has 13 residues. CDR3 coding DNA: TGTTCCAGCAGCGCCGGGGGGATGGAGACCCAGTACTTC. It is translated as CSSSAGGMETQYF.

The V call is TRBV7-9, the J call TRBJ2-1, with 13 bases matching TRBD2. CDR1 is SEHNR, CDR2 FQNEAQ, per germline (reference sequence). CDR3 length equals 15 residues. V gave up 5 bases and J gave up 6 bases; unmatched junction bases: 4. CDR3 bases: TGTGCCAGCAGCATGGGACTAGCGGGGAGCAATGAGCAGTTCTTC. This codes for CASSMGLAGSNEQFF.

This clonotype was observed at least ten times. V is TRBV7-9 and J is TRBJ2-7; D could derive from TRBD1 or TRBD2 (5 bases each). This CDR3 region has 13 residues. Germline V gene data show CDR1 as SEHNR and CDR2 as FQNEAQ (reference sequence). Trimming shortened V by 2 bases and J by 6 bases, and 11 bases separated the two germline ends. CDR3 DNA sequence: TGTGCCAGCAGCTTAACAGGCGGAGGCGAGCAGTACTTC. This codes for CASSLTGGGEQYF. The whole variable domain, filled in from reference TRBV7-9 and TRBJ2-7, reads DTGVSQNPRHKITKRGQNVTFRCDPISEHNRLYWYRQTLGQGPEFLTYFQNEAQLEKSRLLSDRFSAERPKGSFSTLEIQRTEQGDSAMYLCASSLTGGGEQYFGPGTRLTVT.

Only a few counts were recorded for this clonotype. This chain links TRBV18 with TRBJ1-4, with 7 bases matching TRBD1. CDR1 is KGHSH and CDR2 is LQKENI in the germline V gene. The CDR3 contains 16 residues. Trimming cost V 5 bases and J 0 bases; bases outside gene matches: 6. CDR3 amino acids: CASSGGQLATNEKLFF. For the CDR3, the DNA is TGTGCCAGCTCAGGGGGACAGCTTGCAACTAATGAAAAACTGTTTTTT. The whole variable domain, remainder taken from reference TRBV18 and TRBJ1-4, is NAGVMQNPRHLVRRRGQEARLRCSPMKGHSHVYWYRQLPEEGLKFMVYLQKENIIDESGMPKERFSAEFPKEGPSILRIQQVVRGDSAAYFCASSGGQLATNEKLFFGSGTQLSVL.

This clonotype was seen ten or more times. The chain recombines TRBV7-9 with TRBJ2-1; 9 nucleotides line up with TRBD1. This CDR3 contains 13 residues. With V trimmed by 8 bases and J by 6 bases, 5 bases remained unmatched. Germline CDR1 and CDR2: SEHNR and FQNEAQ (reference sequence). For the CDR3, the DNA is TGTGCCAGCCTTAGGGACAGGGCCAATGAGCAGTTCTTC. Translating gives CASLRDRANEQFF. Filled out from reference TRBV7-9 and TRBJ2-1, the complete variable domain reads DTGVSQNPRHKITKRGQNVTFRCDPISEHNRLYWYRQTLGQGPEFLTYFQNEAQLEKSRLLSDRFSAERPKGSFSTLEIQRTEQGDSAMYLCASLRDRANEQFFGPGTRLTVL.

This clonotype was seen many times. The J gene is TRBJ1-4, the V gene TRBV7-9; 10 bases agree with TRBD1. Germline V lookup: CDR1 SEHNR, CDR2 FQNEAQ (reference sequence). This CDR3 has 15 amino acids. With 6 bases clipped from V and 6 bases from J, the junction kept 7 bases outside the gene matches. Here the CDR3 DNA reads TGTGCCAGCAGTCTTGACAGGGGGCGCTATGAAAAACTGTTTTTT. Translation: CASSLDRGRYEKLFF.

The CDR3 is CASSPLKQGSTDTQYF. The CDR3 bases are TGCGCCAGCAGCCCGCTCAAGCAGGGGAGCACAGATACGCAGTATTTT. The chain links TRBV5-1 to TRBJ2-3; TRBD1 is a possible D gene (6 bases). V gave up 4 bases and J gave up 0 bases, with 15 bases separating them. Germline CDR1 reads SGHRS; CDR2 reads YFSETQ. This CDR3 has 16 amino acids.

The rearrangement joins TRBV10-3 to TRBJ2-1, with a possible D match to TRBD2 (6 bases). The germline CDR1 and CDR2 sequences are ENHRY and SYGVKD. The V end lost 0 bases, the J end lost 7 bases, and 13 bases lay between the germline ends. This CDR3 spans 15 amino acids. CDR3 region: CAISESWGTGNEQFF. Here the CDR3 DNA reads TGTGCCATCAGTGAGTCGTGGGGGACTGGAAATGAGCAGTTCTTC.

This clonotype has ten or more counts. The rearrangement links TRBV14 to TRBJ2-7, with 10 bases matching TRBD2. V lost 0 bases and J lost 5; bases outside the gene matches: 7. Germline values: CDR1 SGHDN, CDR2 FVKESK. This CDR3 has 16 amino acids. In DNA, the CDR3 is TGTGCCAGCAGCCAAGATAGGCTAGCGGGAGTGGACGAGCAGTACTTC. As protein: CASSQDRLAGVDEQYF.

This clonotype has just a few counts. The chain has TRBV6-1 and TRBJ1-2, with no clear D. V lost 5 bases and J lost 1, with 11 bases in between. This CDR3 comprises 14 residues. CDR1 MNHNS and CDR2 SASEGT come from the germline V gene. CDR3 sequence: CASSSFELNYGYTF. CDR3 bases: TGTGCCAGCAGTAGTTTTGAACTTAACTATGGCTACACCTTC.

Sample share makes this clonotype hyperexpanded. V gene TRBV20-1 combines with J gene TRBJ2-5, with D perhaps matching TRBD1 (6 bases). V lost 3 bases to trimming and J lost 2 bases, with 13 bases between them. The germline CDR1 and CDR2 sequences are DFQATT and SNEGSKA (reference sequence). There are 14 residues in the CDR3. The CDR3 is CSASDQGIQETQYF. The CDR3 DNA sequence: TGCAGTGCTAGCGATCAGGGGATTCAAGAGACCCAGTACTTC.

This clonotype was seen many times. The chain employs TRBV5-1 and TRBJ1-2; D call uncertain. Trimming stripped 0 bases from V and 8 bases from J, with 14 bases between. The CDR3 contains 14 residues. Germline CDR1 and CDR2: SGHRS and YFSETQ. The CDR3 coding sequence is TGCGCCAGCAGCTTGGCCATTTCGAGCGGCGGCTACACCTTC. Translation: CASSLAISSGGYTF.

CDR3 amino acids: CASSRTGSGANVLTF. The CDR3 nucleotides read TGTGCCAGTAGTAGAACAGGGTCTGGGGCCAACGTCCTGACTTTC. This sequence joins TRBV19 and TRBJ2-6; weak D call: TRBD1 (6 bases). V lost 4 bases and J lost 1, with 8 bases in between. The CDR3 covers 15 residues. Germline V gives CDR1 LNHDA, CDR2 SQIVND (reference sequence).

This clonotype came up a few times. The chain has TRBV7-2 and TRBJ2-5; possibly TRBD1 for D (5 bases). The CDR3 contains 11 residues. Between the trimmed V and J ends, which lost 5 bases and 9 bases, there was a span of 10 bases. The germline V gene encodes CDR1 SGHTA and CDR2 FQGNSA. Here the CDR3 reads CASSPTRAQYF. The CDR3 DNA follows: TGTGCCAGCAGCCCTACCAGGGCCCAGTACTTC. The variable domain in full, with the rest retrieved from reference TRBV7-2 and TRBJ2-5, is GAGVSQSPSNKVTEKGKDVELRCDPISGHTALYWYRQSLGQGLEFLIYFQGNSAPDKSGLPSDRFSAERTGGSVSTLTIQRTQQEDSAVYLCASSPTRAQYFGPGTRLLVL.

The sample holds a few counts of this clonotype. The CDR3: CASSVGLRSSYNEQFF. The CDR3 DNA reads TGTGCCAGCAGCGTAGGCCTTAGGAGCTCCTACAATGAGCAGTTCTTC. V is TRBV9 and J is TRBJ2-1; D not certain. This CDR3 contains 16 residues. Germline CDR1 SGDLS, CDR2 YYNGEE. Trimming shortened V by 0 bases and J by 0 bases, and 10 bases separated the two germline ends.

The DNA of the CDR3 is TGTGCCAGCAGCTTATTTCAAGGGCCCTCCTACGAGCAGTACTTC. It is translated as CASSLFQGPSYEQYF. The chain couples TRBV7-8 to TRBJ2-7; no definite D call. This CDR3 comprises 15 residues. The germline gives CDR1 SGHVS, CDR2 FQNEAQ. Trimming left V 2 bases short and J 0 bases short, with 11 bases between.

This clonotype appeared a few times. The rearrangement links TRBV7-8 to TRBJ2-4, with 7 bases fitting TRBD2. The length of the CDR3 is 16 residues. CDR1 is SGHVS, CDR2 FQNEAQ, per germline. The V segment lost 1 base and the J segment 8 bases; nucleotides outside the gene matches: 11. In nucleotides, the CDR3 is TGTGCCAGCAGCTTAGTTGGGGCGGGAGAGGCGGACATTCAGTACTTC. Its translation: CASSLVGAGEADIQYF. Based on the CDR3 plus reference TRBV7-8 and TRBJ2-4, the full variable domain is GAGVSQSPRYKVAKRGQDVALRCDPISGHVSLFWYQQALGQGPEFLTYFQNEAQLDKSGLPSDRFFAERPEGSVSTLKIQRTQQEDSAVYLCASSLVGAGEADIQYFGAGTRLSVL.